Sequencing of this T cell receptor (beta chain) was carried out in a study of T cells in localized non-small cell lung cancer. Trimming cost V 5 bases and J 0 bases, with 8 bases left between them. From germline, CDR1 is MNHNS and CDR2 SASEGT. The CDR3 contains 14 residues. About this clone itself: Its specificity is not known.

Sequencing was performed with immunoSEQ multiplex PCR; in TCRdb, only in-frame clones are kept and a portion is missing. Here the sample spans about 33,000 clones, nearly 80% being singletons. Study-wide findings and caveats: The greatest T cell clonality was found in uninvolved adjacent lung (higher than in tumor). One tumor region alone was sequenced, and heterogeneity therefore remains possible. In adjacent lung, a median around 55 of the top 100 tumor clones were found.

The sample here was peripheral blood, taken before any cancer treatment. This TCR was sampled from a male donor older than 55 with stage II squamous cell lung carcinoma. The V gene is TRBV6-1, the J gene TRBJ1-5; the D is unclear. CDR3 nucleotides: TGTGCCAGCAGTTCTGACGGTAGCAATCAGCCCCAGCATTTT. It specifies CASSSDGSNQPQHF.